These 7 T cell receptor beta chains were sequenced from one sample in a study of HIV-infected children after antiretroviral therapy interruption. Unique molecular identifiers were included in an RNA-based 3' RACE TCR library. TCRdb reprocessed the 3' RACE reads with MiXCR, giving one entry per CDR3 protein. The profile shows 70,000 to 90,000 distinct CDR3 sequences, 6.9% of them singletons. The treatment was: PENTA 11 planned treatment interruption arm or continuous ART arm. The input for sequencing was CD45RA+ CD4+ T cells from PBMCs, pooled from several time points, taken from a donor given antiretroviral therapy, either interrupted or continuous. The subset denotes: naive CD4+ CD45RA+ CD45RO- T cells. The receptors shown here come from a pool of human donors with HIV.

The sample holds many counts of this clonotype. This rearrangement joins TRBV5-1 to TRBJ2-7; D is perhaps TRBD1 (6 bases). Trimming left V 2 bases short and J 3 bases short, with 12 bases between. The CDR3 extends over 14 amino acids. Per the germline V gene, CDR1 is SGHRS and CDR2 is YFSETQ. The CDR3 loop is CASSFWGQFYEQYF. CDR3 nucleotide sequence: TGCGCCAGCAGCTTTTGGGGACAATTCTACGAGCAGTACTTC.

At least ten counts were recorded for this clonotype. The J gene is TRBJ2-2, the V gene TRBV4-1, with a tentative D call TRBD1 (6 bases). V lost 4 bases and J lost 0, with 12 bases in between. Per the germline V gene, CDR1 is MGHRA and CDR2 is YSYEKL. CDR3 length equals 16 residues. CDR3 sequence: CASSRAGTSNTGELFF. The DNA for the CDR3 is TGCGCCAGCAGCCGGGCCGGGACATCGAACACCGGGGAGCTGTTTTTT.

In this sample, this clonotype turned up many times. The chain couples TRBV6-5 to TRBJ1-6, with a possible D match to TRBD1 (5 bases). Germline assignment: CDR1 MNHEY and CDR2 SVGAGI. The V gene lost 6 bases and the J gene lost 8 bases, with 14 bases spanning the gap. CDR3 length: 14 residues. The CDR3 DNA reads TGTGCCAGCAGATTTCAGGGAACCCATTCACCCCTCCACTTT. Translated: CASRFQGTHSPLHF.

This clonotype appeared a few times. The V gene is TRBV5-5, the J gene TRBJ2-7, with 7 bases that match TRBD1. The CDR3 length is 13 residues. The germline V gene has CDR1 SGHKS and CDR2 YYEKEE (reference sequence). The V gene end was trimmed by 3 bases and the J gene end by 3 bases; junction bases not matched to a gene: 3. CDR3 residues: CASSSGQLYEQYF. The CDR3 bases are TGTGCCAGCAGCTCGGGACAGCTCTACGAGCAGTACTTC.

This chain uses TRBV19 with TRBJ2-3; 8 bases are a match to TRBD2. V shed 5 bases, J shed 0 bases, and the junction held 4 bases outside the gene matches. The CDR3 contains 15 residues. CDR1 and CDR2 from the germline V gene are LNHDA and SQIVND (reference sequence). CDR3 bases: TGTGCCAGTAGTCTACTAGCGGCTAGCACAGATACGCAGTATTTT. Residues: CASSLLAASTDTQYF.

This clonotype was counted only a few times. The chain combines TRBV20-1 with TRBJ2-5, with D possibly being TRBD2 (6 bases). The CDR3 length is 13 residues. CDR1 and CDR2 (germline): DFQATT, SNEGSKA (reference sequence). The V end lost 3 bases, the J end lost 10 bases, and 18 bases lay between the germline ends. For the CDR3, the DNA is TGCAGTGCTAGGTCCGGGGGAAGTTGGGACCAGTACTTC. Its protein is CSARSGGSWDQYF.

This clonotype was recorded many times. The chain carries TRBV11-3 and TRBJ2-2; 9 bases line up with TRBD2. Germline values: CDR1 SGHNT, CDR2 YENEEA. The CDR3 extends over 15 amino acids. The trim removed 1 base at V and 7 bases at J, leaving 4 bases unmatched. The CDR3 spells CASSLGGRANGELFF. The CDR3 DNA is TGTGCCAGCAGCTTAGGCGGGAGGGCCAACGGGGAGCTGTTTTTT.